The 24 T cell receptor beta chains below all came from one sample that was sequenced in a study of cytomegalovirus exposure and HLA in healthy donors. The study ran its PCR with 60 Vbeta and 13 Jbeta primers. Data came from immunoSEQ multiplex PCR; TCRdb stores just in-frame clones and leaves some out. The sample records some 180,000 clones, 80% being singletons. Sequencing input: PBMCs. All receptors come from a woman in her twenties or thirties in good health and CMV-seronegative.

The rearrangement links TRBV2 to TRBJ1-2; D perhaps matches TRBD1 (6 bases). V lost 3 bases to trimming and J lost 0 bases, with 17 bases between them. The CDR3 is 17 amino acids. Germline V gene sequence: CDR1 SNHLY, CDR2 FYNNEI. The CDR3 loop reads CASSDSGTGIANYGYTF. For the CDR3, the DNA is TGTGCCAGCAGTGATAGTGGAACAGGGATAGCTAACTATGGCTACACCTTC.

This clone was seen a handful of times. The chain couples TRBV2 to TRBJ2-7; D uncertain. This CDR3 region has 12 residues. Germline V gene data show CDR1 as SNHLY and CDR2 as FYNNEI. The germline V and J ends were trimmed by 7 bases and 5 bases, with 12 bases remaining between them. CDR3 residues: CASTQTGDEQYF. As DNA, the CDR3 is TGTGCCAGCACCCAAACGGGTGACGAGCAGTACTTC. The full variable domain, in which reference TRBV2 and TRBJ2-7 provide the parts outside the CDR3, is EPEVTQTPSHQVTQMGQEVILRCVPISNHLYFYWYRQILGQKVEFLVSFYNNEISEKSEIFDDQFSVERPDGSNFTLKIRSTKLEDSAMYFCASTQTGDEQYFGPGTRLTVT.

The V call is TRBV6-1, the J call TRBJ1-1; 7 nucleotides line up with TRBD1. This CDR3 is built from 17 residues. Germline trimming cut 3 bases from V and 1 base from J; bases unmatched to any gene: 11. Germline CDR1 and CDR2: MNHNS and SASEGT. The CDR3 region is CASSEDLRGSGNTEAFF. CDR3 coding DNA: TGTGCCAGCAGTGAGGACCTCAGGGGGTCAGGGAACACTGAAGCTTTCTTT.

The chain combines TRBV15 with TRBJ2-1; TRBD2 aligns across 12 bases. After removal of 1 base from V and 11 bases from J, the junction contained 12 bases not matched to a gene. The CDR3 extends over 17 amino acids. The germline gives CDR1 LNHNV, CDR2 YYDKDF (reference sequence). In DNA form, the CDR3 reads TGTGCCACCAGCAGAGTGTCCGGGACTAGCGGGTGGTTAAAGCAGTTCTTC. As protein: CATSRVSGTSGWLKQFF.

The CDR3 protein is CASSYTAGGGGNTIYF. CDR3 coding DNA: TGTGCCAGCAGTTACACCGCAGGGGGCGGTGGAAACACCATATATTTT. The chain uses TRBV6-5 and TRBJ1-3; 8 bases align to TRBD1. The germline CDR1 and CDR2 sequences are MNHEY and SVGAGI. The trim removed 2 bases at V and 3 bases at J, leaving 6 bases unmatched. There are 16 residues in the CDR3.

CDR3 amino acids: CASSKRDRGEKLFF. The CDR3 region has the DNA TGTGCCAGCTCAAAAAGGGACAGGGGTGAAAAACTGTTTTTT. J is TRBJ1-4 and V is TRBV6-5; 10 nucleotides agree with TRBD1. Germline V gene data show CDR1 as MNHEY and CDR2 as SVGAGI. With V trimmed by 8 bases and J by 7 bases, 7 bases remained unmatched. The CDR3 sequence is 14 residues long.

The CDR3 sequence is CASSPDPSGDNQPQHF. The CDR3 region has the DNA TGTGCCAGCAGTCCAGACCCATCAGGGGACAATCAGCCCCAGCATTTT. The chain combines TRBV7-9 with TRBJ1-5; D possibly corresponds to TRBD1 (6 bases). Trimming left V 6 bases short and J 3 bases short, with 18 bases between. From germline, CDR1 is SEHNR and CDR2 FQNEAQ (reference sequence). The CDR3 sequence is 16 residues long.

The V call is TRBV30, the J call TRBJ2-2, with TRBD2 matching over 12 bases. Looked up from germline, CDR1 is GTSNPN and CDR2 is SVGIG (reference sequence). The CDR3 has 16 amino acids. J gave up 5 bases and V 3 bases, and 7 bases lay outside the gene matches. CDR3 protein: CAWRASGGARTGELFF. DNA for the CDR3: TGTGCCTGGAGGGCTAGCGGGGGGGCGAGGACCGGGGAGCTGTTTTTT.

The rearrangement joins TRBV5-4 to TRBJ2-4; 8 bases match TRBD2. This CDR3 spans 14 amino acids. The V and J ends lost 0 bases and 6 bases, in that order; junction bases with no gene match: 2. The germline CDR1 and CDR2 sequences are SGHNT and YYREEE (reference sequence). The CDR3 DNA reads as TGTGCCAGCAGCTTGGGCCGGGAGGGAAACATTCAGTACTTC. Its translation is CASSLGREGNIQYF. Using reference TRBV5-4 and TRBJ2-4 for the parts outside the CDR3, the full variable domain is ETGVTQSPTHLIKTRGQQVTLRCSSQSGHNTVSWYQQALGQGPQFIFQYYREEENGRGNFPPRFSGLQFPNYSSELNVNALELDDSALYLCASSLGREGNIQYFGAGTRLSVL.

This clone was recorded a few times. The chain is built from TRBV5-1 and TRBJ2-5; TRBD2 agrees at 10 bases. V dropped 0 bases and J dropped 1; count of bases not matched to a gene: 3. The CDR3 is made up of 16 amino acids. Germline V CDR1 and CDR2: SGHRS, YFSETQ. The CDR3 spells CASSLEVAGGQETQYF. Here the CDR3 DNA reads TGCGCCAGCAGCTTGGAAGTAGCGGGGGGCCAAGAGACCCAGTACTTC.

The CDR3 is CACSKDRYSGANVLTF. The DNA of the CDR3 is TGTGCCTGCAGTAAAGACAGGTACTCTGGGGCCAACGTCCTGACTTTC. The rearrangement joins TRBV30 to TRBJ2-6; D might be TRBD1 (6 bases). Germline-derived CDR1 and CDR2 are GTSNPN and SVGIG (reference sequence). CDR3 size: 16 residues. Trimming pared 6 bases from V and 0 bases from J, leaving 15 bases between.

This clone appeared a single time. The chain carries TRBV5-7 and TRBJ2-7, with 8 positions matching TRBD1. TRBV5-7 carries the ORF label, with uncertain function. The V segment lost 3 bases and the J segment 0 bases; nucleotides outside the gene matches: 17. The CDR3 is 19 amino acids. The CDR3 DNA reads as TGTGCCAGCAGCTGGGCGCGTGGACAGGGAGAGGGGAGCTCCTACGAGCAGTACTTC. Its protein is CASSWARGQGEGSSYEQYF.

The V and J genes are TRBV19 and TRBJ2-7; D is possibly TRBD1 (6 bases). The CDR3 length is 14 residues. Trimming removed 2 bases at V and 2 bases at J, with 10 bases between. The germline gives CDR1 LNHDA, CDR2 SQIVND (reference sequence). The CDR3 spells CASSILGTTYEQYF. Here the CDR3 DNA reads TGTGCCAGTAGTATATTGGGGACAACCTACGAGCAGTACTTC.

This rearrangement joins TRBV4-1 to TRBJ2-5; the match to TRBD1 covers 8 bases. The CDR3 totals 14 residues. V gave up 2 bases and J gave up 5 bases; unmatched junction bases: 4. Germline loops: CDR1 MGHRA, CDR2 YSYEKL. The CDR3 here is CASSQWGQEETQYF. In DNA, the CDR3 is TGCGCCAGCAGCCAATGGGGACAGGAGGAGACCCAGTACTTC.

This chain uses TRBV30 with TRBJ1-5, with 7 nucleotides matching TRBD1. Per the germline V gene, CDR1 is GTSNPN and CDR2 is SVGIG (reference sequence). This CDR3 spans 16 amino acids. V lost 2 bases to trimming and J lost 3 bases; unmatched junction nucleotides: 10. CDR3 DNA sequence: TGTGCCTGGAGTTTCGACAGGGCGGGCTTCAATCAGCCCCAGCATTTT. Amino acids: CAWSFDRAGFNQPQHF.

In this sample, this clone turned up a few times. CDR3 sequence (DNA): TGTGCCAGCAGTGACACCTATAGCAATCAGCCCCAGCATTTT. It translates to CASSDTYSNQPQHF. The chain recombines TRBV2 with TRBJ1-5; D is unresolved. The V gene's germline CDR1 is SNHLY and CDR2 FYNNEI. The CDR3 has 14 amino acids. Trimming removed 3 bases at V and 0 bases at J, with 6 bases between.

V usage is TRBV4-3 and J usage is TRBJ1-5; the D is unclear. Germline loops: CDR1 LGHNA, CDR2 YSLEER. V dropped 0 bases and J dropped 0 bases, with 15 bases sitting between them. CDR3 size: 18 residues. The CDR3 DNA sequence: TGCGCCAGCAGCCAAGATTGGCTTCGGGGAGCTAGCAATCAGCCCCAGCATTTT. This encodes CASSQDWLRGASNQPQHF.

The rearrangement links TRBV5-1 to TRBJ1-6; 8 bases agree with TRBD1. Germline V gives CDR1 SGHRS, CDR2 YFSETQ. This CDR3 comprises 15 residues. V gave up 2 bases and J gave up 5 bases; unmatched junction bases: 3. The DNA of the CDR3 is TGCGCCAGCAGCTTAGGGACAGGTGATAATTCACCCCTCCACTTT. Protein sequence: CASSLGTGDNSPLHF.

CDR3 sequence reads: CASSLYAGTDTQYF. The CDR3 DNA reads TGTGCCAGCAGTTTATACGCAGGCACAGATACGCAGTATTTT. The chain links TRBV27 to TRBJ2-3; no clear D gene. The CDR3 consists of 14 residues. CDR1 is MNHEY, CDR2 SMNVEV, per germline (reference sequence). V was clipped by 1 base and J by 1 base, with 6 bases between them.

This clone has only a few counts. J is TRBJ2-7 and V is TRBV19; 11 nucleotides line up with TRBD2. Germline CDR1 and CDR2: LNHDA and SQIVND (reference sequence). The junction had 3 bases not matched to a gene; V was cut back by 3 bases and J by 2 bases. The CDR3 runs 15 residues. CDR3 residues: CASSMELAGAYEQYF. The DNA for the CDR3 is TGTGCCAGTAGTATGGAACTAGCGGGGGCCTACGAGCAGTACTTC.

The rearrangement joins TRBV30 to TRBJ1-1, with 7 positions matching TRBD1. CDR3 size: 13 residues. The J segment lost 1 base and the V segment lost 5 bases, leaving 4 bases of the junction unmatched. CDR1 and CDR2 (germline): GTSNPN, SVGIG (reference sequence). CDR3 region: CAWRRDRNTEAFF. The DNA for the CDR3 is TGTGCCTGGCGCCGGGACAGGAACACTGAAGCTTTCTTT.

In nucleotides, the CDR3 is TGTGCCAGCGCGCGTCCTAATGAAAAACTGTTTTTT. It yields the protein CASARPNEKLFF. The chain is built from TRBV2 and TRBJ1-4, with D unclear. In germline, CDR1 is SNHLY, CDR2 FYNNEI. Trimming pared 8 bases from V and 3 bases from J, leaving 7 bases between. This CDR3 has 12 amino acids.

CDR3 in amino acids: CASSDPGQGLTNEKLFF. CDR3 DNA: TGTGCCAGCAGTGACCCGGGACAGGGACTAACTAATGAAAAACTGTTTTTT. The chain links TRBV6-1 to TRBJ1-4, with 9 bases identical to TRBD1. There are 17 residues in the CDR3. In germline, CDR1 is MNHNS, CDR2 SASEGT. The V segment lost 3 bases and the J segment 1 base; nucleotides outside the gene matches: 6.

V usage is TRBV9 and J usage is TRBJ2-5; weak D call: TRBD1 (5 bases). The CDR3 has 14 amino acids. Germline-derived CDR1 and CDR2 are SGDLS and YYNGEE. Trimming took 0 bases from V and 5 from J, leaving 11 bases between them. The CDR3 DNA is TGTGCCAGCAGCGTAGCAGGGTTTGGGGAGACCCAGTACTTC. It codes for CASSVAGFGETQYF. Supplemented by reference TRBV9 and TRBJ2-5, the full variable domain reads DSGVTQTPKHLITATGQRVTLRCSPRSGDLSVYWYQQSLDQGLQFLIQYYNGEERAKGNILERFSAQQFPDLHSELNLSSLELGDSALYFCASSVAGFGETQYFGPGTRLLVL.